This T cell receptor (beta chain) was sequenced for a study of blood T cell repertoires in COVID-19. About the study: The study drew acute and convalescent COVID-19 samples from the United States, Italy and Spain.

The method was immunoSEQ multiplex PCR; TCRdb's version includes in-frame clones alone and lacks a portion of them. This table has over 300,000 clones, around 91% appearing once. Germline CDR1 is MNHNY and CDR2 is SVGAGI (reference sequence). The CDR3 spans 16 residues. Unmatched junction bases numbered 9, after V lost 8 bases and J lost 0 bases. The rearrangement joins TRBV6-6 to TRBJ2-1; 8 bases align to TRBD2. The specimen sequenced was peripheral blood. The sequence was collected from a man aged 18 to 30 with active or convalescent COVID-19. CDR3 coding DNA: TGTGCCAGCCCCCCTAGCGGGCCGAGCTCCTACAATGAGCAGTTCTTC. This gives the protein CASPPSGPSSYNEQFF.